One and the same sample provided the 2 T cell receptor beta chains below, sequenced in a study of blood T cell repertoires in COVID-19. Here immunoSEQ multiplex PCR was the method, and the copy in TCRdb shows in-frame clones only, minus some. Among roughly 320,000 clones listed, about 90% were seen once. Input material: peripheral blood. Receptors originate from a woman in her forties or fifties with COVID-19, enrolled during active disease.

V and J are TRBV30 and TRBJ1-1; TRBD1 aligns across 7 bases. The CDR3 has 14 residues. From germline, CDR1 is GTSNPN and CDR2 SVGIG (reference sequence). The V segment lost 4 bases and the J segment 4 bases; nucleotides outside the gene matches: 9. This CDR3 is CAWTVGGRGTEAFF. In nucleotides, the CDR3 is TGTGCCTGGACCGTAGGGGGCCGGGGCACTGAAGCTTTCTTT.

The genes are TRBV7-2 and TRBJ1-4, with 8 bases aligning to TRBD1. The CDR3 consists of 15 residues. The germline V gene has CDR1 SGHTA and CDR2 FQGNSA. Trimming removed 1 base from V and 8 bases from J; junction bases left unmatched: 6. The CDR3: CASSLGNRGKEKLFF. In nucleotides, the CDR3 is TGTGCCAGCAGCTTAGGGAACAGGGGGAAGGAAAAACTGTTTTTT. Full variable domain (missing parts from reference TRBV7-2 and TRBJ1-4): GAGVSQSPSNKVTEKGKDVELRCDPISGHTALYWYRQSLGQGLEFLIYFQGNSAPDKSGLPSDRFSAERTGGSVSTLTIQRTQQEDSAVYLCASSLGNRGKEKLFFGSGTQLSVL.